This T cell receptor (beta chain) was retrieved from a study of human T cells and chemical hapten exposure. At the level of the study: 0.01% DPC was applied to the upper back in patch tests, which were read at 6 days. A mostly female patient group had alopecia areata, totalis or universalis.

TCRdb fed the RACE reads into MiXCR, producing one record per CDR3 protein. Of 210,000 or so distinct CDR3 sequences in the sample, roughly a quarter were seen once. Germline CDR1 is MNHEY and CDR2 is SVGEGT. V gave up 5 bases and J gave up 6 bases, with 14 bases separating them. There are 14 residues in the CDR3. General observations from the study: Sensitizing with DPC caused no change in TCRs above 1 in 1000 frequency.

Notes on this clonotype: Its target is unknown.

Noted time point: patch test 3, about 24 weeks after DPC sensitization. The treatment: therapeutic diphenylcyclopropenone sensitization with weekly scalp DPC. The receptor was derived from a middle-aged woman with alopecia areata. Some clones in this sample may be carry-over from other donors' samples. The chain links TRBV6-2 or TRBV6-3 to TRBJ2-1; D unresolved. Sequencing was performed on whole blood, taken in connection with sensitization to the hapten diphenylcyclopropenone (DPC). CDR3 residues: CASSPPAGSNEQFF. CDR3 nucleotides: TGTGCCAGCAGTCCCCCGGCAGGAAGCAATGAGCAGTTCTTC.